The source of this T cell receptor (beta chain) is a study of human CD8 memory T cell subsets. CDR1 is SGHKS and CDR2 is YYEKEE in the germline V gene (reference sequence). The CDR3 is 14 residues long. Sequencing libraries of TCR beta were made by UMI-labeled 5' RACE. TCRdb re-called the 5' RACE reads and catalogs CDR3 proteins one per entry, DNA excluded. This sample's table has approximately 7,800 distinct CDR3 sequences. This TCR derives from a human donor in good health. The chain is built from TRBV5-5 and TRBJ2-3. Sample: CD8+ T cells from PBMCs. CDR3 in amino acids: CASSLGLFTDTQYF.